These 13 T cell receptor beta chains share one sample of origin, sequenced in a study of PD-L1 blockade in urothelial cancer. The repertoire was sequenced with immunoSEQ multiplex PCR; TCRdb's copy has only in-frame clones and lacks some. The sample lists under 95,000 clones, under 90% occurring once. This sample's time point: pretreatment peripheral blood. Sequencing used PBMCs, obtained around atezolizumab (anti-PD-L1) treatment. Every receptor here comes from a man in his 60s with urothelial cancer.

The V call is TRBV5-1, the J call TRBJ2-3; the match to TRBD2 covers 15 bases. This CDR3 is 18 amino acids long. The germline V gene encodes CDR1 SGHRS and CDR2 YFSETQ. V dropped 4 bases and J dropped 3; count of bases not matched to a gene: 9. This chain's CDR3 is CASSPGLAGGSWTDTQYF. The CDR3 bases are TGCGCCAGCAGCCCCGGACTAGCGGGGGGGTCTTGGACAGATACGCAGTATTTT.

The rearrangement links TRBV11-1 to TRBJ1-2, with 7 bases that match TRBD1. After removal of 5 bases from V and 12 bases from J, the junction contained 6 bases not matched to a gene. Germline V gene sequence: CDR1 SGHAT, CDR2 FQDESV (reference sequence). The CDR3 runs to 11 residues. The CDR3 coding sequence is TGTGCCAGCAGCGGCGACAGGGTCAACACCTTC. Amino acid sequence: CASSGDRVNTF. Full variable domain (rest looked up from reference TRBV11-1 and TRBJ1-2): EAEVAQSPRYKITEKSQAVAFWCDPISGHATLYWYRQILGQGPELLVQFQDESVVDDSQLPKDRFSAERLKGVDSTLKIQPAELGDSAMYLCASSGDRVNTFGSGTRLTVV.

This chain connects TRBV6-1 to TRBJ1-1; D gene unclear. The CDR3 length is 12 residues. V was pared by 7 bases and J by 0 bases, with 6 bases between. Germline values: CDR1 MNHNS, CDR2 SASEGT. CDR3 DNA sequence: TGTGCCAGCACACCAGTGAACACTGAAGCTTTCTTT. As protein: CASTPVNTEAFF.

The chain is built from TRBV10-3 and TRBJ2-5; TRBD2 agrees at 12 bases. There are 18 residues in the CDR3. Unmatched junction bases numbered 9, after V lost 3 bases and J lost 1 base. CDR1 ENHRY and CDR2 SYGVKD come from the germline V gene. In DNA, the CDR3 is TGTGCCATCAGTGAACGTCTAGCGGGGGGGCGGGGCCAAGAGACCCAGTACTTC. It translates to CAISERLAGGRGQETQYF.

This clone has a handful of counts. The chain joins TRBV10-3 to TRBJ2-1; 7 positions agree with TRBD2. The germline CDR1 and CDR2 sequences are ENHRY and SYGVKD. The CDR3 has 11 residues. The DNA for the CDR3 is TGTGCGGGGGGGGAGTACAATGAGCAGTTCTTC. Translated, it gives CAGGEYNEQFF.

In DNA form, the CDR3 reads TGTGCCAGCAGCGCAATGGGTAGGGAGACACGGTATCAGCCCCAGCATTTT. This sequence encodes CASSAMGRETRYQPQHF. The chain combines TRBV7-2 with TRBJ1-5; no definite D call. The germline V gene has CDR1 SGHTA and CDR2 FQGNSA. V lost 5 bases and J lost 5, with 22 bases in between. The CDR3 totals 17 residues.

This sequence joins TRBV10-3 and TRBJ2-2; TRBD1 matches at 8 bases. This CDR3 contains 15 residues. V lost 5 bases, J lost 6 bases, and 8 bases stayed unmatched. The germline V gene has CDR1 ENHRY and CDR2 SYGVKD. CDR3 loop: CAISYTDRGPGELFF. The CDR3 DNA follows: TGTGCCATCAGTTATACTGACAGGGGCCCCGGGGAGCTGTTTTTT.

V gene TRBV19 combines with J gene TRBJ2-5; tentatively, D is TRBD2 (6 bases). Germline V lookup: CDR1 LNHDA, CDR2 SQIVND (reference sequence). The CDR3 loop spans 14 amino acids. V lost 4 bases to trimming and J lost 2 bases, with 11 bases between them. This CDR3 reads CASSTSAAQETQYF. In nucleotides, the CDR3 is TGTGCCAGTAGTACTAGCGCCGCTCAAGAGACCCAGTACTTC.

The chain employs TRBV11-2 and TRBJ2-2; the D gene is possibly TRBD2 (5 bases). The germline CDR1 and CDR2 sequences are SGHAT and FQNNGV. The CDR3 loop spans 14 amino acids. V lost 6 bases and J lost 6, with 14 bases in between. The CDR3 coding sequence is TGTGCCAGCAGGGCGAGCGGCTGGGCCGGGGAGCTGTTTTTT. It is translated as CASRASGWAGELFF.

The CDR3 spells CASRKRGPKSEKLFF. As DNA, the CDR3 is TGTGCCAGCAGAAAAAGGGGCCCCAAGAGTGAAAAACTGTTTTTT. The rearrangement links TRBV6-5 to TRBJ1-4, with D maybe TRBD1 (5 bases). This CDR3 has 15 amino acids. CDR1 and CDR2 (germline): MNHEY, SVGAGI. Trimming cost V 6 bases and J 7 bases, with 18 bases left between them.

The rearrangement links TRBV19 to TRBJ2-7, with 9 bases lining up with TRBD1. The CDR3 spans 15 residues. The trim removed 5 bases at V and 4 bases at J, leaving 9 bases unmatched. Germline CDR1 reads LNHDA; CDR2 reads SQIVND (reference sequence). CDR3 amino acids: CASSPSTGGAYEQYF. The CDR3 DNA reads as TGTGCCAGTAGTCCTTCGACAGGGGGGGCGTACGAGCAGTACTTC.

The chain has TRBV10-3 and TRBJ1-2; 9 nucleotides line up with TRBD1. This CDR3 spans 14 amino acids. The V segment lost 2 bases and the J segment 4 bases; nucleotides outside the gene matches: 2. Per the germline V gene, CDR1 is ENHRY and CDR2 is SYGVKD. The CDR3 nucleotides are TGTGCCATCAGTGAGGGGACAGGGTCCTATGGCTACACCTTC. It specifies CAISEGTGSYGYTF.

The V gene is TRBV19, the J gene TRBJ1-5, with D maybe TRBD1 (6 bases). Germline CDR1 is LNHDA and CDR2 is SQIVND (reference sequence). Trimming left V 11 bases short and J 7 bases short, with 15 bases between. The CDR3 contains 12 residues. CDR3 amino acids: CAGGGAHQPQHF. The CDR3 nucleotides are TGTGCCGGTGGGGGGGCCCACCAGCCCCAGCATTTT.